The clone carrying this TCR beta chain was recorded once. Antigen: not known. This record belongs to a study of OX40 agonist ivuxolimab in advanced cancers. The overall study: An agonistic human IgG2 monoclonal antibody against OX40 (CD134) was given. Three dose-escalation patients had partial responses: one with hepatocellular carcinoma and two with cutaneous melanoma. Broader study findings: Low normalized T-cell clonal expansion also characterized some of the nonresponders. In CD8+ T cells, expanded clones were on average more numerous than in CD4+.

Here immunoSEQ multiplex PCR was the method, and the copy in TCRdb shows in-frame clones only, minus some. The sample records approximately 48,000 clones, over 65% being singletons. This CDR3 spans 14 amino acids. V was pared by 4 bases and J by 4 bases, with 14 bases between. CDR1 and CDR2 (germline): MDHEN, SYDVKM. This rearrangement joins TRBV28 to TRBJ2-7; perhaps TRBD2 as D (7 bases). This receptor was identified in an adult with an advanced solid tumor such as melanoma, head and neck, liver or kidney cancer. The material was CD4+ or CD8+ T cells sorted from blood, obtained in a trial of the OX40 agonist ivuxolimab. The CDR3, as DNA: TGTGCCAGCAGTTACGAGGGGGGACTATACGAGCAGTACTTC. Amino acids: CASSYEGGLYEQYF.